This passage covers 18 T cell receptor beta chains from one sample sequenced in a study of monozygotic twins with cystic fibrosis (dated by TCRdb to the early 2020s). Library preparation was by the immunoSEQ multiplex PCR assay. TCRdb took this table from immuneACCESS and kept in-frame rearrangements with V and J called. Such tables lack part of the clones; where checked against another copy, unresolved V genes explain under half of the gap, and the rest is unexplained. The sample table lists about 14,000 clones, roughly 98% of them with a count of one. The top ten clones comprise around 0.41% of the sample. The source material was blood. These receptor sequences come from a girl aged 2 to 9 with cystic fibrosis.

The V call is TRBV6-1, the J call TRBJ1-2; D gene unclear. V was shortened by 3 bases and J by 7 bases, with 12 bases between the two germline ends. Germline V gene sequence: CDR1 MNHNS, CDR2 SASEGT. The CDR3 runs 13 residues. The CDR3 loop reads CASSDAGPAGYTF. The CDR3 DNA reads TGTGCCAGCAGTGATGCTGGTCCCGCTGGCTACACCTTC.

The rearrangement uses TRBV4-1 and TRBJ1-1; D perhaps matches TRBD1 (6 bases). Germline CDR1 MGHRA, CDR2 YSYEKL. The CDR3 runs 17 residues. Trimming pared 3 bases from V and 4 bases from J, leaving 21 bases between. Here the CDR3 reads CASSQRPGVDWVTEAFF. The CDR3 DNA follows: TGCGCCAGCAGCCAGCGCCCAGGGGTAGATTGGGTCACTGAAGCTTTCTTT.

The rearrangement links TRBV28 to TRBJ2-7; D might be TRBD2 (6 bases). Germline V gene data show CDR1 as MDHEN and CDR2 as SYDVKM. The CDR3 loop spans 13 amino acids. V lost 5 bases and J lost 3, with 11 bases in between. This CDR3 is CASSLRTIYEQYF. CDR3 in DNA: TGTGCCAGCAGTCTACGGACTATCTACGAGCAGTACTTC.

The rearrangement uses TRBV7-3 and TRBJ2-3, with 7 bases lining up with TRBD2. This CDR3 comprises 15 residues. The ends lost 2 bases at V and 3 bases at J; junction bases unmatched: 5. CDR1 SGHTA and CDR2 FQGTGA come from the germline V gene. CDR3 DNA: TGTGCCAGCAGCTTAGGGGAGGGATCGACAGATACGCAGTATTTT. This sequence encodes CASSLGEGSTDTQYF.

The chain employs TRBV18 and TRBJ1-1, with D possibly being TRBD1 (5 bases). The CDR3 extends over 13 amino acids. Trimming stripped 3 bases from V and 6 bases from J, with 11 bases between. The germline V gene has CDR1 KGHSH and CDR2 LQKENI. The CDR3 coding sequence is TGTGCCAGCTCACCTTCAGGGATTCCTGAAGCTTTCTTT. Translated, it gives CASSPSGIPEAFF.

The V call is TRBV30, the J call TRBJ1-5, with D hard to call. Per germline, CDR1 GTSNPN and CDR2 SVGIG (reference sequence). V was cut by 6 bases and J by 7 bases, with 19 bases left in between. This CDR3 contains 14 residues. CDR3 DNA sequence: TGTGCCTGCTCCCCGGGCACGACGGGGCAGCCCCAGCATTTT. Its protein product is CACSPGTTGQPQHF.

The J gene is TRBJ2-1, the V gene TRBV27; D gene uncertain. The CDR3 contains 16 residues. Germline CDR1 is MNHEY and CDR2 is SMNVEV (reference sequence). V shed 5 bases and J shed 5 bases, with 19 bases lying between them. This CDR3 is CASSPLFRVYDNEQFF. CDR3 nucleotides: TGTGCCAGCAGTCCATTATTCCGGGTCTACGACAATGAGCAGTTCTTC.

The V call is TRBV6-1, the J call TRBJ2-7, with no clear D. The germline V and J ends were trimmed by 1 base and 0 bases, with 10 bases remaining between them. Germline CDR1 is MNHNS and CDR2 is SASEGT. The length of the CDR3 is 15 residues. The CDR3 loop reads CASSEVPYSSYEQYF. CDR3 DNA: TGTGCCAGCAGTGAAGTGCCCTACTCCTCCTACGAGCAGTACTTC.

This clone has just one count. The J gene is TRBJ2-7, the V gene TRBV11-2, with TRBD2 matching 10 bases. Germline V gene data show CDR1 as SGHAT and CDR2 as FQNNGV. This CDR3 is built from 15 residues. After removal of 1 base from V and 3 bases from J, the junction contained 3 bases not matched to a gene. The CDR3 nucleotides read TGTGCCAGCAGCTTAGGGACTAGCGGTTTCTACGAGCAGTACTTC. It is translated as CASSLGTSGFYEQYF.

The chain is built from TRBV29-1 and TRBJ2-7; D is ambiguous. The V end was cut by 4 bases, the J end by 4 bases, with 11 bases between. Germline V lookup: CDR1 SQVTM, CDR2 ANQGSEA. This CDR3 region has 12 residues. The CDR3: CSVVGSSYEQYF. The CDR3 DNA sequence: TGCAGCGTTGTTGGCAGCTCTTACGAGCAGTACTTC.

The chain recombines TRBV2 with TRBJ2-1; 10 bases fit TRBD1. The CDR3 totals 15 residues. Trimming removed 3 bases from V and 2 bases from J; junction bases left unmatched: 1. Germline V gene sequence: CDR1 SNHLY, CDR2 FYNNEI. CDR3: CASSEGTGAYNEQFF. CDR3 bases: TGTGCCAGCAGTGAGGGGACAGGGGCCTACAATGAGCAGTTCTTC.

This clone was seen only once. The chain has TRBV19 and TRBJ2-7; D not certain. This CDR3 contains 13 residues. Deletions cut 5 bases from V and 3 bases from J, with 11 bases between. The germline gives CDR1 LNHDA, CDR2 SQIVND (reference sequence). The CDR3 nucleotides are TGTGCCAGTAGTCCCTCCCGGTACTACGAGCAGTACTTC. The encoded protein is CASSPSRYYEQYF.

The chain couples TRBV9 to TRBJ2-2; 9 bases map to TRBD1. V was clipped by 1 base and J by 0 bases; unmatched bases: 4. The CDR3 has 17 amino acids. The germline gives CDR1 SGDLS, CDR2 YYNGEE. As DNA, the CDR3 is TGTGCCAGCAGCGTATTATGGACAGGGGCGAACACCGGGGAGCTGTTTTTT. It translates to CASSVLWTGANTGELFF.

The rearrangement joins TRBV10-3 to TRBJ2-7; D may be TRBD1 (5 bases). With 5 bases removed from V and 2 bases from J, the gap between germline ends came to 13 bases. CDR1 and CDR2 (germline): ENHRY, SYGVKD. The CDR3 sequence is 14 residues long. The CDR3 nucleotides are TGTGCCATCAGTCCAACAGGACGAACCTACGAGCAGTACTTC. Translation: CAISPTGRTYEQYF.

The CDR3 nucleotides read TGTGCCAGCAGCTTAGATCCCCAAACAGGGGGGGCCTATGGCTACACCTTC. Translation gives CASSLDPQTGGAYGYTF. The gene calls are TRBV11-2 and TRBJ1-2, with 8 bases identical to TRBD1. The V gene end was trimmed by 0 bases and the J gene end by 4 bases; junction bases not matched to a gene: 10. The CDR3 runs 17 residues. Germline V CDR1 and CDR2: SGHAT, FQNNGV.

The chain couples TRBV27 to TRBJ2-2; 7 bases are shared with TRBD2. Trimming at V came to 2 bases and at J to 1 base, leaving 1 base not matched to a gene. The length of the CDR3 is 15 residues. Germline-derived CDR1 and CDR2 are MNHEY and SMNVEV (reference sequence). The CDR3 is CASSLAGVNTGELFF. The CDR3, as DNA: TGTGCCAGCAGTTTAGCGGGAGTGAACACCGGGGAGCTGTTTTTT.

The chain is built from TRBV4-1 and TRBJ2-1; tentative D call: TRBD1 (6 bases). V gave up 3 bases and J gave up 13 bases, with 13 bases separating them. Germline CDR1 reads MGHRA; CDR2 reads YSYEKL. The CDR3 covers 12 residues. DNA of the CDR3: TGCGCCAGCAGCCAGACGGGACATATCCAGTTCTTC. Its translation: CASSQTGHIQFF.

Only one count was recorded for this clone. V gene TRBV25-1 combines with J gene TRBJ1-3; D is ambiguous. Germline CDR1 MGHDK, CDR2 SYGVNS. The ends were cut back, 4 bases at V and 0 bases at J, with 13 bases in the middle. CDR3 length: 16 amino acids. The chain's CDR3 is CASSGLSYPSGNTIYF. The CDR3 bases are TGTGCCAGCAGTGGACTCAGCTACCCCTCTGGAAACACCATATATTTT.